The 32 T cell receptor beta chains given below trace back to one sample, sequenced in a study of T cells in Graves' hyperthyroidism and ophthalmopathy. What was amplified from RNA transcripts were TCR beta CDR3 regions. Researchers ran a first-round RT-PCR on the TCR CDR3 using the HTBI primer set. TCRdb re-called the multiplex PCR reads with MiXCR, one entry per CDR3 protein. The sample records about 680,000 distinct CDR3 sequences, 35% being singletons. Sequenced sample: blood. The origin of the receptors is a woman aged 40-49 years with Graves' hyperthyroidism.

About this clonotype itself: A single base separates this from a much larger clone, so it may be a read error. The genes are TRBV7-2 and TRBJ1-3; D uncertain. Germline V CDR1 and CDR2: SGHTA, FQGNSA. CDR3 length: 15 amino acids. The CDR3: CASSLRRQVGNTTYF. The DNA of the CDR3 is TGTGCCAGCAGCTTAAGGCGGCAGGTTGGAAACACCACATATTTT.

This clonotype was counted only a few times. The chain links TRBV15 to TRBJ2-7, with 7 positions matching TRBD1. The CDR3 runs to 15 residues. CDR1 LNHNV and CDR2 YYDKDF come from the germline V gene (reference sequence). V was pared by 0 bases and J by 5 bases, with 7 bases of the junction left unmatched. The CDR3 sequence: CATSRDGTEFHEQYF. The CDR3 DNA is TGTGCCACCAGCAGAGACGGGACAGAATTCCACGAGCAGTACTTC.

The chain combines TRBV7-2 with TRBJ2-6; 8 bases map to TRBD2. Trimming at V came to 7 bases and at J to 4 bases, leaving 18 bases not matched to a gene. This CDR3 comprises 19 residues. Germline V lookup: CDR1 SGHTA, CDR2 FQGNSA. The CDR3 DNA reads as TGTGCCAGCACGGCCTTCCCCGGGAGCGCGGGGGGAGGGGCCAACGTCCTGACTTTC. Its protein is CASTAFPGSAGGGANVLTF. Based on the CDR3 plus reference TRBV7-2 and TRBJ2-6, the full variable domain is GAGVSQSPSNKVTEKGKDVELRCDPISGHTALYWYRQSLGQGLEFLIYFQGNSAPDKSGLPSDRFSAERTGGSVSTLTIQRTQQEDSAVYLCASTAFPGSAGGGANVLTFGAGSRLTVL.

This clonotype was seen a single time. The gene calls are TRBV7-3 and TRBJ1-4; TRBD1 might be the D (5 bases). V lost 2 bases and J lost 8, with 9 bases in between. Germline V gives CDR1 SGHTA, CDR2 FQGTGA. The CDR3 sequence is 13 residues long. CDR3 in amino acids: CASSLGRVEKLFF. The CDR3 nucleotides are TGTGCCAGCAGCTTAGGCAGGGTAGAAAAACTGTTTTTT.

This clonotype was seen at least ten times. As DNA, the CDR3 is TGTGCCAGCAGCCCCTGGCGGGGGGGCATCGAGACCCAGTACTTC. As protein: CASSPWRGGIETQYF. This sequence joins TRBV7-9 and TRBJ2-5; 9 nucleotides agree with TRBD2. V shed 5 bases, J shed 5 bases, and the junction held 9 bases outside the gene matches. CDR1 is SEHNR, CDR2 FQNEAQ, per germline (reference sequence). The CDR3 has 15 residues.

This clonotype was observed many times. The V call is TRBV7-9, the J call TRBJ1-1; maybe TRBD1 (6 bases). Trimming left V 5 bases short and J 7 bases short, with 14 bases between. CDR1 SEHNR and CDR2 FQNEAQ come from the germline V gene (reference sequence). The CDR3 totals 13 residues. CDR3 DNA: TGTGCCAGCAGCAACACAGGGATTGGTGAAGCTTTCTTT. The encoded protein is CASSNTGIGEAFF.

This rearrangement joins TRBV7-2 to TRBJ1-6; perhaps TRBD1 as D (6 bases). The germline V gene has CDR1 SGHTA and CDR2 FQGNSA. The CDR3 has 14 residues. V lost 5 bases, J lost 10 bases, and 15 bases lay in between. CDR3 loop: CASSRGGGASPLHF. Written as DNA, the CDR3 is TGTGCCAGCAGCCGTGGGGGCGGGGCCTCACCCCTCCACTTT.

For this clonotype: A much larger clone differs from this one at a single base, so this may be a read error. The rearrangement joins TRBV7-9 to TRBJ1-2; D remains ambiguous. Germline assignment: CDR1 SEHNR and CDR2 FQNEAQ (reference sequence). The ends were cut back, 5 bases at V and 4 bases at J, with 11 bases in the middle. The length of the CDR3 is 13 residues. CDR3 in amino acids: CASSPDPLYGYTF. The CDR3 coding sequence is TGTGCCAGCAGCCCCGACCCCCTCTATGGCTACACCTTC.

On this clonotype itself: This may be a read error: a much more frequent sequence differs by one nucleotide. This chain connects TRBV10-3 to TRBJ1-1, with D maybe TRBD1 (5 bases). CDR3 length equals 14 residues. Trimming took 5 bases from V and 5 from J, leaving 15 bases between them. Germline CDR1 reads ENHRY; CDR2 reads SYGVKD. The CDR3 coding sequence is TGTGCCATCAGTCCCGTCGGGTGGGGGACTGAAGCTTTCTTT. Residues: CAISPVGWGTEAFF.

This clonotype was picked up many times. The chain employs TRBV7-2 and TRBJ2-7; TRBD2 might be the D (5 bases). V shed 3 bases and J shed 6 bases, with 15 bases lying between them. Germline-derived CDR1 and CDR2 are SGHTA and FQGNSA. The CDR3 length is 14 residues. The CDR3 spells CASSFRFEGSEQYF. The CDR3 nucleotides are TGTGCCAGCAGCTTCCGCTTTGAGGGTTCCGAGCAGTACTTC.

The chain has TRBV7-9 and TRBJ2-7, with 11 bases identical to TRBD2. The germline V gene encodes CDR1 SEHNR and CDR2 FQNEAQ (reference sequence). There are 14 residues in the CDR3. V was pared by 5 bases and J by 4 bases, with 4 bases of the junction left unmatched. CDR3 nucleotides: TGTGCCAGCAGCGCAGGGACTAGCGGATACGAGCAGTACTTC. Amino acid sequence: CASSAGTSGYEQYF.

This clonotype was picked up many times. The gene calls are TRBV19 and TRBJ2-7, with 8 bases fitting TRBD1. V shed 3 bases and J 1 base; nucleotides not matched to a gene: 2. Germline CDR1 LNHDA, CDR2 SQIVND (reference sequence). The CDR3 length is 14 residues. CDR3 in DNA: TGTGCCAGTAGTATGAGACAGGGGTCCTACGAGCAGTACTTC. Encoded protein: CASSMRQGSYEQYF.

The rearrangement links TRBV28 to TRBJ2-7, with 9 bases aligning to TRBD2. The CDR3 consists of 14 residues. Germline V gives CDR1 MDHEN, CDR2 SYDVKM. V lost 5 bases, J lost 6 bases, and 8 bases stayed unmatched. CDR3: CASSTGTSKGEQYF. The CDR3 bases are TGTGCCAGCAGTACCGGGACTAGCAAAGGCGAGCAGTACTTC.

CDR3: CASMKGGQGDQPQHF. In DNA, the CDR3 is TGCGCCAGCATGAAGGGGGGACAGGGTGATCAGCCCCAGCATTTT. The chain carries TRBV10-2 and TRBJ1-5; 9 bases agree with TRBD1. With 7 bases clipped from V and 5 bases from J, the junction kept 9 bases outside the gene matches. Germline V gives CDR1 WSHSY, CDR2 SAAADI. The CDR3 contains 15 residues.

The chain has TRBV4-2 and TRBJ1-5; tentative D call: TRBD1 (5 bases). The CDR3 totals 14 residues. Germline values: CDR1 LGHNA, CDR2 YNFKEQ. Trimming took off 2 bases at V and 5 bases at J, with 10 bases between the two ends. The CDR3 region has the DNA TGTGCCAGCAGCCAATCGTTGGGGGATCAGCCCCAGCATTTT. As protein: CASSQSLGDQPQHF.

The CDR3 here is CASSQGTGTRNSPLHF. The CDR3 coding sequence is TGTGCCAGCAGCCAAGGAACCGGGACACGGAATTCACCCCTCCACTTT. The rearrangement uses TRBV14 and TRBJ1-6, with D maybe TRBD1 (6 bases). CDR3 length: 16 amino acids. V lost 1 base, J lost 7 bases, and 14 bases lay in between. The germline V gene encodes CDR1 SGHDN and CDR2 FVKESK.

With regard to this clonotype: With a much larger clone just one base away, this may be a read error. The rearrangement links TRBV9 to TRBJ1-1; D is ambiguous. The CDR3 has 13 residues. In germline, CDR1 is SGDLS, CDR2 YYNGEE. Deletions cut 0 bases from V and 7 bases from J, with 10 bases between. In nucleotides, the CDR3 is TGTGCCAGCAGCGTAGGCGGGAACGTTGAAGCTTTCTTT. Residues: CASSVGGNVEAFF.

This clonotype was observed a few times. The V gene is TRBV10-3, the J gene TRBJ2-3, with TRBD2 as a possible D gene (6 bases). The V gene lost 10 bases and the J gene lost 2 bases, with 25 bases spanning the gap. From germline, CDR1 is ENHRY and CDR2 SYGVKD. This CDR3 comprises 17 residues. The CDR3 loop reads CATSESLGGESTDTQYF. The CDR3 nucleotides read TGTGCCACGAGTGAGTCGCTGGGCGGGGAGTCCACAGATACGCAGTATTTT.

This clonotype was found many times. The CDR3 loop is CSVVGGGEKLFF. DNA for the CDR3: TGCAGCGTCGTAGGGGGAGGCGAAAAACTGTTTTTT. J is TRBJ1-4 and V is TRBV29-1; tentative D call: TRBD1 (6 bases). The germline gives CDR1 SQVTM, CDR2 ANQGSEA. This CDR3 contains 12 residues. V was cut by 6 bases and J by 8 bases, with 13 bases left in between.

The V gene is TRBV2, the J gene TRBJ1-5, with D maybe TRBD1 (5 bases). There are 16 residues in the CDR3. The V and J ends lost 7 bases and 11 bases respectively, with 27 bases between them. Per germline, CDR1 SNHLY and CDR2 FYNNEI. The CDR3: CASTEGRATFQETQHF. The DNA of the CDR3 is TGTGCCAGCACCGAGGGGCGGGCGACCTTCCAAGAGACCCAGCATTTT.

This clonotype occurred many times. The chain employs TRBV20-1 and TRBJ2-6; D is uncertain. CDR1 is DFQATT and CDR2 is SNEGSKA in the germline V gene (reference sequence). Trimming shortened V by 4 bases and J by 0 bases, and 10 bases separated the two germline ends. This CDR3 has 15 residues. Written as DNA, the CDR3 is TGCAGTGCTATCCCCGGACCCTCTGGGGCCAACGTCCTGACTTTC. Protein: CSAIPGPSGANVLTF.

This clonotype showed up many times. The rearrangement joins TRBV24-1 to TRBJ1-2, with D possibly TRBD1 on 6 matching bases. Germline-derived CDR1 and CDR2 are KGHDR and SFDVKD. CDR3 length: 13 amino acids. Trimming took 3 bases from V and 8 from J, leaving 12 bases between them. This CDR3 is CATSDDDRSGYTF. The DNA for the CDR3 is TGTGCCACCAGTGATGACGACAGGTCCGGCTACACCTTC.

DNA of the CDR3: TGTGCCAGCAGCTTATCCGGACAGTCGTCCTACGAGCAGTACTTC. Its protein is CASSLSGQSSYEQYF. The chain has TRBV7-2 and TRBJ2-7, with a weak D call TRBD1 (6 bases). The CDR3 is 15 residues long. Between the trimmed V and J ends, which lost 2 bases and 1 base, there was a span of 12 bases. Germline V gene lookup returns CDR1 SGHTA and CDR2 FQGNSA.

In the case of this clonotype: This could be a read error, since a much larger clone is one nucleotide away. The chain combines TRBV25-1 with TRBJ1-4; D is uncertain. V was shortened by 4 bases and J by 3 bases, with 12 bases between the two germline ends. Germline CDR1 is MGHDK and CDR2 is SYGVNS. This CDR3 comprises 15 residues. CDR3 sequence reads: CASSGWALPNEKLFF. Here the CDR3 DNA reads TGTGCCAGCAGTGGATGGGCACTTCCTAATGAAAAACTGTTTTTT.

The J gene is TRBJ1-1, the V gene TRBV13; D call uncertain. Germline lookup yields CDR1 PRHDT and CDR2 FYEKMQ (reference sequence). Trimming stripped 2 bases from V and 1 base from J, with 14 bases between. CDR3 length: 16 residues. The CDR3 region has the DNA TGTGCCAGCAGCTTAACAACACCAACCCCGAACACTGAAGCTTTCTTT. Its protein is CASSLTTPTPNTEAFF.

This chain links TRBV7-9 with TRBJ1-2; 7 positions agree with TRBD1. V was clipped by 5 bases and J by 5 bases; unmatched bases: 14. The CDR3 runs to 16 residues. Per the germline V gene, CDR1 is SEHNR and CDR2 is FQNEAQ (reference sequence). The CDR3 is CASSRGDRQIRYGYTF. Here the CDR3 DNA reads TGTGCCAGCAGCCGCGGGGACAGACAAATTCGTTATGGCTACACCTTC.

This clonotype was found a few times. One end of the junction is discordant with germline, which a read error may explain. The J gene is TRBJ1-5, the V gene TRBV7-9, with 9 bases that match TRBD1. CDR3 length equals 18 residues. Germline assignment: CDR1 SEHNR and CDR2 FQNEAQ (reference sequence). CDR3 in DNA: TGCGCCAGCAGCCAATCCCGACAGGGGGAGGCTAGCAATCAGCCCCAGCATTTT. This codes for CASSQSRQGEASNQPQHF.

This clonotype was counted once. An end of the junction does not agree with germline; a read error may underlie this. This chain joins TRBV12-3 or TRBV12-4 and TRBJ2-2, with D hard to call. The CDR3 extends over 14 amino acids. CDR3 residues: CASGGDANIGELFF. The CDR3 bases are TGTGCCAGCGGCGGCGACGCGAACATCGGGGAGCTGTTTTTT.

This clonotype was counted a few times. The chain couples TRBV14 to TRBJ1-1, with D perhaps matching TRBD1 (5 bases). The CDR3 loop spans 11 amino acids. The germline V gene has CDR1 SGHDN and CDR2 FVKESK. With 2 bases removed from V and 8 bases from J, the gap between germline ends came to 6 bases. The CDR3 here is CASSQWGEAFF. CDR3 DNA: TGTGCCAGCAGCCAATGGGGGGAAGCTTTCTTT.

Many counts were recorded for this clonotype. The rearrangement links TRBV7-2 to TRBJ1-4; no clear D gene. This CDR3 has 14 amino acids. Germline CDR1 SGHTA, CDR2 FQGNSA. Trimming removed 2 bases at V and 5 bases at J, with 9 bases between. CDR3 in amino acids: CASSLRVLNEKLFF. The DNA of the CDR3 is TGTGCCAGCAGCTTACGGGTTCTCAATGAAAAACTGTTTTTT. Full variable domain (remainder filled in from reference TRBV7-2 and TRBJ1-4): GAGVSQSPSNKVTEKGKDVELRCDPISGHTALYWYRQSLGQGLEFLIYFQGNSAPDKSGLPSDRFSAERTGGSVSTLTIQRTQQEDSAVYLCASSLRVLNEKLFFGSGTQLSVL.

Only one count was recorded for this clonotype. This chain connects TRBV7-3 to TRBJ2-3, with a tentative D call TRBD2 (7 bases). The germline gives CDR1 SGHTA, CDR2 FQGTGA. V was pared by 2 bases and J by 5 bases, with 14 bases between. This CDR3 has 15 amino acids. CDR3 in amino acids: CASSLVGGGGDTQYF. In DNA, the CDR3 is TGTGCCAGCAGCTTAGTGGGGGGGGGCGGAGATACGCAGTATTTT.

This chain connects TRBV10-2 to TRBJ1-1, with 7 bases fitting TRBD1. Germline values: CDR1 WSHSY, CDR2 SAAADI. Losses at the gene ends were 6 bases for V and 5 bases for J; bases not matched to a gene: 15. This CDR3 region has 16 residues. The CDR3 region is CASSQEGAAGGTEAFF. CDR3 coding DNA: TGCGCCAGCAGCCAAGAAGGGGCAGCAGGGGGAACTGAAGCTTTCTTT.